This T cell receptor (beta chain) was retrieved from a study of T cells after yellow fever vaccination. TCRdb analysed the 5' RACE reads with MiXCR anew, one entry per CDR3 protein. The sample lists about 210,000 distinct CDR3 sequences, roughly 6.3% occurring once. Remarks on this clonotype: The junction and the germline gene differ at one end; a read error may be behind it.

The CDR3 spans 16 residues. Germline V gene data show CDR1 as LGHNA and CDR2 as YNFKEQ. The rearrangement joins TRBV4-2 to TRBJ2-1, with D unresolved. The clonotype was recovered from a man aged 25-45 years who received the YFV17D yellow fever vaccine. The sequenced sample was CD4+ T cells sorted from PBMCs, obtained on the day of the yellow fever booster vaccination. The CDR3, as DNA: TGTGCCATCAGCCCCGGACGCCTCTGCTCCTACAATGAGCAGTTCTTC. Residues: CAISPGRLCSYNEQFF.